This T cell receptor beta chain was sequenced during a study of blood T cell repertoires in COVID-19. Study-wide background: COVID-19 samples collected from the United States, Italy and Spain covered acute and convalescent phases. The analysed material was cDNA or gDNA that came from T cells, B-cell-depleted T cells, or PBMCs.

Study processing details: Nucleated cell number was recorded as an estimate derived from reference gene primer amplification. Libraries were prepared by immunoSEQ multiplex PCR; TCRdb keeps only in-frame clonotypes and omits some of them. V and J calls plus clone size are reproduced from that table; the DNA served to infer D and trimming. This table has 35,000 to 50,000 clones, approximately 83% appearing once. With 3 bases removed from V and 10 bases from J, the gap between germline ends came to 12 bases. Germline V gene lookup returns CDR1 KGHSH and CDR2 LQKENI. CDR3 size: 12 residues. The rearrangement uses TRBV18 and TRBJ1-1; D gene ambiguous. What was sequenced was peripheral blood. The TCR originated in a human donor with acute or convalescent COVID-19. The donor label of this sample is uncertain. The CDR3 nucleotides read TGTGCCAGCTCACCTTCGGATCGGGTAGCTTTCTTT. Its protein is CASSPSDRVAFF.